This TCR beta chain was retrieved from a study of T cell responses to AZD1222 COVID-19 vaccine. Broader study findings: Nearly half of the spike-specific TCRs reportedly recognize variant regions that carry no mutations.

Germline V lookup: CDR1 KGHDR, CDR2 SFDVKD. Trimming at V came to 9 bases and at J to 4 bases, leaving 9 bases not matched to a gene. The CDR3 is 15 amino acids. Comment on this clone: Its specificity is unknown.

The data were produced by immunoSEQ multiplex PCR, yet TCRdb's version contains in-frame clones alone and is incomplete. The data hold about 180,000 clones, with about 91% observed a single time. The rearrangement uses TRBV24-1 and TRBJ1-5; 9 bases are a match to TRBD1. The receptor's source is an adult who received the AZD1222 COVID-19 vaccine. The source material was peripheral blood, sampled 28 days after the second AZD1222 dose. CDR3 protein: CATGGTGLGNQPQHF. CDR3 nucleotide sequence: TGTGCCACCGGAGGGACAGGGTTGGGGAATCAGCCCCAGCATTTT.